This TCR beta chain stems from a study of cytomegalovirus exposure and HLA in healthy donors. Study-wide points: TCR beta chains numbering more than 150 were designated cytomegalovirus-associated. Relative to the approximately 660-donor mean, N-insertions were reportedly fewer in an Asian-associated ancestry cluster in a later analysis. Researchers reported in a later analysis that common viral pathogens appeared linked to several top clusters.

Amplification used 60 Vbeta primers and 13 Jbeta primers. Sequenced by immunoSEQ multiplex PCR; TCRdb stores in-frame clones only, minus some. This sample's clone table lists fewer than 150,000 clones. CDR3 size: 16 residues. Germline V gene sequence: CDR1 SGHVS, CDR2 FQNEAQ. V lost 6 bases, J lost 4 bases, and 9 bases stayed unmatched. With regard to this clone: Its specificity is unknown.

The chain combines TRBV7-8 with TRBJ2-2, with TRBD1 identical over 9 bases. The sample consisted of PBMCs. The TCR originated in a man in his forties or fifties in good health and CMV-seronegative. The CDR3 sequence: CASRLSGTGSTGELFF. The CDR3 nucleotides read TGTGCCAGCAGATTATCCGGGACAGGGAGCACCGGGGAGCTGTTTTTT.